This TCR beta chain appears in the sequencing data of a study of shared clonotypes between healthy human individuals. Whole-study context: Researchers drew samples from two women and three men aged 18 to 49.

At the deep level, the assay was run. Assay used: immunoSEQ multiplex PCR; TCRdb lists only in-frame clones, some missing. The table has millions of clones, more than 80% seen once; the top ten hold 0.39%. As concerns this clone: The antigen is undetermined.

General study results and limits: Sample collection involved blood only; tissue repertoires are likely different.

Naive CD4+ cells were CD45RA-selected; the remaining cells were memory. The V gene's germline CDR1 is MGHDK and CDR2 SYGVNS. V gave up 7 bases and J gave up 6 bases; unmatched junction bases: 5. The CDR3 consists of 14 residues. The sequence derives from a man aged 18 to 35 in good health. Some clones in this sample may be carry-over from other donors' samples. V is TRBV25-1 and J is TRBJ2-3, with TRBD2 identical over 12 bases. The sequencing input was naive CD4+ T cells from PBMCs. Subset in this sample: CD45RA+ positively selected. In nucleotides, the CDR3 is TGTGCCAGCACCCTAGCGGGAGGGTACGATACGCAGTATTTT. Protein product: CASTLAGGYDTQYF.